This T cell receptor (beta chain) was obtained from a study of response to subunit inactivated influenza vaccine (dated by TCRdb to 2016 to 2018). The study in broad terms: Deep quantitative profiling of the T cell receptor repertoire was used in the study to follow responses to a trivalent subunit inactivated influenza vaccine. Broader findings and caveats from the paper: The authors suggested that each seasonal influenza vaccination may recruit only a limited number of new T cells.

V and J are truncated by 1 base and 2 bases respectively, leaving an intervening sequence of 11 bases. In the germline V gene, CDR1 corresponds to SNHLY and CDR2 to FYNNEI. The CDR3 starts with the cysteine, ends with the phenylalanine, and has 15 residues. CDR3 DNA only is kept here, 45 bases in frame from base 1. The library came from RT-PCR. This sample was sequenced with an Illumina HiSeq 2500. Starting from the raw public reads, TCRdb applied fastp trimming at Q25, assembled clones with MiXCR and retained in-frame beta chains. CDR3 protein duplicates are merged, each entry listing the most common genes and DNA. The sample table holds around 520,000 distinct CDR3 sequences, of which about 12% were seen once. 9.5% to 13% of the sample comes from the top ten. The table lists this clonotype with many counts. No antigen is known for it. No qualities accompany the bases; no much larger clone lies one base away.

The chain uses TRBV2 and TRBJ2-5, with a weak D call of TRBD1 (7 bases match). The specimen comprised PBMCs from blood, sampled on the day of vaccination. The origin of this receptor is a man in his forties or fifties who received an inactivated influenza vaccine. Donor details come from another sample of the same person, matched by shared clones. CDR3 sequence: CASSEGRGVQETQYF. The nucleotides are TGTGCCAGCAGTGAAGGCAGGGGGGTACAAGAGACCCAGTACTTC.